The 16 T cell receptor beta chains in this list originate from one sample, sequenced in a study of blood T cell repertoires in COVID-19. TCRdb's copy holds only in-frame clones and misses some; the assay was immunoSEQ multiplex PCR. The sample yields roughly 200,000 clones, less than 85% seen once. The sequenced sample was PBMCs or T cells enriched from blood (not recorded which). The source is a man in his forties who had recovered from COVID-19.

The V and J genes are TRBV30 and TRBJ2-5; D is unclear. The V end lost 3 bases, the J end lost 4 bases, and 12 bases lay between the germline ends. From germline, CDR1 is GTSNPN and CDR2 SVGIG (reference sequence). This CDR3 spans 13 amino acids. DNA of the CDR3: TGTGCCTGGAGCCCAGAGGTTCGAGAGACCCAGTACTTC. Translating gives CAWSPEVRETQYF.

The chain uses TRBV7-8 and TRBJ2-1, with 7 bases aligning to TRBD2. CDR1 SGHVS and CDR2 FQNEAQ come from the germline V gene. V lost 6 bases to trimming and J lost 8 bases; unmatched junction nucleotides: 10. This CDR3 region has 14 residues. The CDR3 DNA reads as TGTGCCAGCAGGCCCAGGGAGGGAGCGTATGAGCAGTTCTTC. It encodes CASRPREGAYEQFF.

This clone appeared many times. The chain has TRBV6-5 and TRBJ2-7, with D possibly matching TRBD1 (5 bases). Trimming stripped 3 bases from V and 3 bases from J, with 12 bases between. Germline CDR1 reads MNHEY; CDR2 reads SVGAGI. The CDR3 has 14 amino acids. The CDR3 DNA is TGTGCCAGCAGTTATGGTACAGGCCTCTACGAGCAGTACTTC. It specifies CASSYGTGLYEQYF.

This chain connects TRBV27 to TRBJ2-7; weak D call: TRBD2 (5 bases). The CDR3 contains 14 residues. Germline V gene sequence: CDR1 MNHEY, CDR2 SMNVEV (reference sequence). V was pared by 2 bases and J by 0 bases, with 8 bases between. In nucleotides, the CDR3 is TGTGCCAGCAGTTTACTAGCCAGCTCCTACGAGCAGTACTTC. Protein: CASSLLASSYEQYF.

The chain employs TRBV9 and TRBJ1-1; possibly TRBD1 for D (6 bases). This CDR3 contains 16 residues. Germline V gene lookup returns CDR1 SGDLS and CDR2 YYNGEE. V lost 0 bases, J lost 5 bases, and 17 bases lay in between. The CDR3 reads CASSVGRYREKTEAFF. For the CDR3, the DNA is TGTGCCAGCAGCGTAGGAAGATACAGGGAAAAAACTGAAGCTTTCTTT.

V gene TRBV30 combines with J gene TRBJ1-6; 7 bases fit TRBD1. Germline CDR1 reads GTSNPN; CDR2 reads SVGIG (reference sequence). The CDR3 is 15 residues long. With V trimmed by 6 bases and J by 8 bases, 13 bases remained unmatched. CDR3 nucleotide sequence: TGTGCCTGCCCGAAGCAGGGGGGATGGGATTCACCCCTCCACTTT. It is translated as CACPKQGGWDSPLHF.

A few counts support this clone. The rearrangement uses TRBV10-3 and TRBJ1-2, with 9 bases that match TRBD1. The trim removed 4 bases at V and 6 bases at J, leaving 6 bases unmatched. Germline V gene sequence: CDR1 ENHRY, CDR2 SYGVKD. This CDR3 spans 14 amino acids. The CDR3, as DNA: TGTGCCATCAGTGTTGGGGACAGGGACCATGGCTACACCTTC. Translation gives CAISVGDRDHGYTF.

The rearrangement uses TRBV25-1 and TRBJ2-1, with no clear D. Germline V gives CDR1 MGHDK, CDR2 SYGVNS. Between the trimmed V and J ends, which lost 7 bases and 6 bases, there was a span of 7 bases. This CDR3 has 11 residues. This CDR3 reads CASTDSNEQFF. In DNA, the CDR3 is TGTGCCAGCACCGACTCCAATGAGCAGTTCTTC.

This chain links TRBV14 with TRBJ1-1, with D uncertain. CDR3 size: 14 residues. V lost 0 bases and J 1 base, leaving 6 bases between the germline ends. Germline V gene data show CDR1 as SGHDN and CDR2 as FVKESK. CDR3: CASSQEYSNTEAFF. CDR3 DNA sequence: TGTGCCAGCAGCCAAGAGTACTCGAACACTGAAGCTTTCTTT.

J is TRBJ2-3 and V is TRBV28, with 9 bases matching TRBD2. V lost 7 bases and J lost 3; bases outside the gene matches: 8. Germline V gene lookup returns CDR1 MDHEN and CDR2 SYDVKM. The CDR3 is made up of 15 amino acids. CDR3 coding DNA: TGTGCCAGCACCAAAGCGGGAGGAGGTACAGATACGCAGTATTTT. Encoded protein: CASTKAGGGTDTQYF.

This clone was observed a single time. This may come from a read error, since a much larger clone is one base off. The J gene is TRBJ2-7, the V gene TRBV11-2, with 12 bases lining up with TRBD2. V dropped 3 bases and J dropped 0; count of bases not matched to a gene: 0. Germline V gene lookup returns CDR1 SGHAT and CDR2 FQNNGV. This CDR3 comprises 15 residues. CDR3 DNA sequence: TGTGCCAGCAGCTTGACTAGCGGGAGCTCCTACGAGCAGTACTTC. It specifies CASSLTSGSSYEQYF.

The chain couples TRBV29-1 to TRBJ1-2, with 9 bases aligning to TRBD1. Germline V lookup: CDR1 SQVTM, CDR2 ANQGSEA. V lost 6 bases and J lost 3; bases outside the gene matches: 8. The CDR3 totals 14 residues. CDR3 sequence: CSVGQGRGDYGYTF. In nucleotides, the CDR3 is TGCAGCGTGGGACAGGGAAGAGGTGACTATGGCTACACCTTC.

This rearrangement joins TRBV18 to TRBJ2-6; 8 positions agree with TRBD1. Germline CDR1 is KGHSH and CDR2 is LQKENI. V lost 6 bases and J lost 2; bases outside the gene matches: 3. This CDR3 comprises 15 residues. DNA of the CDR3: TGTGCCAGCTCGGACAGGGCAGCTGGGGCCAACGTCCTGACTTTC. Translating gives CASSDRAAGANVLTF.

The chain couples TRBV11-2 to TRBJ1-1, with D perhaps TRBD1 (6 bases). Trimming left V 0 bases short and J 1 base short, with 9 bases between. Germline CDR1 and CDR2: SGHAT and FQNNGV. This CDR3 contains 15 residues. In DNA, the CDR3 is TGTGCCAGCAGCTTAGATCCGACAGGGAACACTGAAGCTTTCTTT. It yields the protein CASSLDPTGNTEAFF.

This chain joins TRBV29-1 and TRBJ1-2, with 8 nucleotides matching TRBD1. After removal of 4 bases from V and 8 bases from J, the junction contained 15 bases not matched to a gene. The CDR3 is made up of 15 amino acids. Germline V CDR1 and CDR2: SQVTM, ANQGSEA. The CDR3 region is CSVGAGGFGIEGYTF. CDR3 nucleotides: TGCAGCGTTGGGGCAGGGGGCTTTGGAATCGAAGGCTACACCTTC.

The sample holds a few counts of this clone. V gene TRBV29-1 combines with J gene TRBJ1-2; 7 bases align to TRBD1. This CDR3 has 12 residues. V trimming: 7 bases; J trimming: 2 bases; junction bases outside the gene matches: 4. Looked up from germline, CDR1 is SQVTM and CDR2 is ANQGSEA. CDR3 protein: CSARTGNYGYTF. CDR3 coding DNA: TGCAGCGCCCGGACAGGCAACTATGGCTACACCTTC.